The 26 T cell receptor beta chains in this list originate from one sample, sequenced in a study of blood T cell repertoires in COVID-19. Method: immunoSEQ multiplex PCR; TCRdb's copy keeps in-frame clones and lacks some. The data hold fewer than 250,000 clones, with approximately 86% observed a single time. The sample was peripheral blood. Receptor source: a man aged 60-69 years with acute or convalescent COVID-19.

The chain recombines TRBV29-1 with TRBJ1-1; tentatively, D is TRBD1 (6 bases). V dropped 1 base and J dropped 8 bases, with 11 bases sitting between them. The CDR3 extends over 12 amino acids. Germline V gene sequence: CDR1 SQVTM, CDR2 ANQGSEA. CDR3 DNA sequence: TGCAGCGTTGAAGGGGACACCAGGGAAGCTTTCTTT. Its translation is CSVEGDTREAFF.

The chain has TRBV11-2 and TRBJ2-5; 11 bases are shared with TRBD1. The germline V gene encodes CDR1 SGHAT and CDR2 FQNNGV. Losses at the gene ends were 5 bases for V and 5 bases for J; bases not matched to a gene: 7. The CDR3 extends over 15 amino acids. The CDR3 DNA sequence: TGTGCCAGCAGCCTTCGGACAGGGGGCGCGGAGACCCAGTACTTC. This translates into CASSLRTGGAETQYF.

The V gene is TRBV3-1 (or the pseudogene TRBV3-2), the J gene TRBJ2-1; TRBD1 aligns across 8 bases. The CDR3 has 13 residues. V was clipped by 4 bases and J by 13 bases; unmatched bases: 9. Germline V gene sequence: CDR1 LGHDT, CDR2 YNNKEL (reference sequence). The DNA for the CDR3 is TGTGCCAGCAGCCTAAAGGTAGGACAGGGACAGTTCTTC. The encoded protein is CASSLKVGQGQFF.

V gene TRBV11-2 combines with J gene TRBJ2-1; 11 positions agree with TRBD2. The length of the CDR3 is 15 residues. The V and J ends lost 6 bases and 3 bases, in that order; junction bases with no gene match: 4. Looked up from germline, CDR1 is SGHAT and CDR2 is FQNNGV. The CDR3 reads CASRQTSGGYNEQFF. CDR3 sequence (DNA): TGTGCCAGCAGACAAACTAGCGGGGGCTACAATGAGCAGTTCTTC.

V usage is TRBV6-2 or TRBV6-3 and J usage is TRBJ2-1; no clear D gene. The germline V and J ends were trimmed by 0 bases and 0 bases, with 18 bases remaining between them. The CDR3 has 19 residues. Germline V gene sequence: CDR1 MNHEY, CDR2 SVGEGT. Here the CDR3 reads CASSYSHTYRTSSYNEQFF. The DNA for the CDR3 is TGTGCCAGCAGTTACTCCCATACCTATAGAACGAGCTCCTACAATGAGCAGTTCTTC.

The chain is built from TRBV9 and TRBJ2-2, with TRBD1 matching over 7 bases. Trimming cost V 4 bases and J 0 bases; bases outside gene matches: 6. The CDR3 totals 16 residues. CDR1 SGDLS and CDR2 YYNGEE come from the germline V gene. CDR3: CASSTRGQTNTGELFF. The DNA of the CDR3 is TGTGCCAGCAGCACCCGGGGACAGACGAACACCGGGGAGCTGTTTTTT.

The V and J genes are TRBV10-1 and TRBJ2-2; maybe TRBD2 (6 bases). Germline V gene sequence: CDR1 WNHNN, CDR2 SYGVQD (reference sequence). Trimming removed 4 bases at V and 4 bases at J, with 13 bases between. The CDR3 is 15 residues long. In nucleotides, the CDR3 is TGCGCCAGCAGTGGTGGGGGAGGTGGCACCGGGGAGCTGTTTTTT. Translating gives CASSGGGGGTGELFF.

The CDR3 sequence: CASRTKRGGFDEQYF. CDR3 DNA: TGTGCCAGCAGGACCAAGCGGGGGGGCTTCGACGAGCAGTACTTC. The chain carries TRBV6-6 and TRBJ2-7; 10 bases are shared with TRBD2. CDR1 is MNHNY and CDR2 is SVGAGI in the germline V gene (reference sequence). The trim removed 6 bases at V and 5 bases at J, leaving 10 bases unmatched. This CDR3 has 15 residues.

V usage is TRBV6-5 and J usage is TRBJ2-7; TRBD1 aligns across 7 bases. The CDR3 has 14 amino acids. Germline lookup yields CDR1 MNHEY and CDR2 SVGAGI. V shed 6 bases and J 1 base; nucleotides not matched to a gene: 6. CDR3: CASSSRQGSYEQYF. In DNA, the CDR3 is TGTGCCAGCAGCTCCAGACAGGGTTCCTACGAGCAGTACTTC.

The gene calls are TRBV5-1 and TRBJ1-4; D is possibly TRBD1 (5 bases). The CDR3 length is 16 residues. Germline V CDR1 and CDR2: SGHRS, YFSETQ. The V gene lost 0 bases and the J gene lost 5 bases, with 14 bases spanning the gap. For the CDR3, the DNA is TGCGCCAGCAGCTTGGCACAGACAGCTGCAAATGAAAAACTGTTTTTT. Translating it yields CASSLAQTAANEKLFF.

This clone was found once. J is TRBJ1-2 and V is TRBV19; 11 bases match TRBD1. J was trimmed by 8 bases and V by 3 bases; bases with no gene match: 5. Germline CDR1 is LNHDA and CDR2 is SQIVND (reference sequence). This CDR3 has 14 amino acids. CDR3 sequence: CASSIRDRGDGYTF. The CDR3 DNA is TGTGCCAGTAGTATCCGGGACAGGGGGGACGGCTACACCTTC.

The rearrangement joins TRBV28 to TRBJ1-4, with a possible D match to TRBD1 (5 bases). Germline CDR1 reads MDHEN; CDR2 reads SYDVKM. The CDR3 runs to 14 residues. V was cut by 3 bases and J by 8 bases, with 13 bases left in between. The CDR3 sequence: CASSLGGREEKLFF. The CDR3 DNA reads TGTGCCAGCAGTTTGGGGGGTAGAGAGGAAAAACTGTTTTTT. Supplemented by reference TRBV28 and TRBJ1-4, the full variable domain reads DVKVTQSSRYLVKRTGEKVFLECVQDMDHENMFWYRQDPGLGLRLIYFSYDVKMKEKGDIPEGYSVSREKKERFSLILESASTNQTSMYLCASSLGGREEKLFFGSGTQLSVL.

The chain links TRBV19 to TRBJ1-2; 10 nucleotides align to TRBD1. Germline CDR1 is LNHDA and CDR2 is SQIVND (reference sequence). V dropped 5 bases and J dropped 2; count of bases not matched to a gene: 11. The CDR3 contains 17 residues. The CDR3, as DNA: TGTGCCAGTAGTCCTTACAGACAGGGGGCCGGGAACTATGGCTACACCTTC. It codes for CASSPYRQGAGNYGYTF. Full variable domain (outside the CDR3, taken from reference TRBV19 and TRBJ1-2): DGGITQSPKYLFRKEGQNVTLSCEQNLNHDAMYWYRQDPGQGLRLIYYSQIVNDFQKGDIAEGYSVSREKKESFPLTVTSAQKNPTAFYLCASSPYRQGAGNYGYTFGSGTRLTVV.

V and J are TRBV6-5 and TRBJ2-7; unclear D gene. Germline V gives CDR1 MNHEY, CDR2 SVGAGI. V was cut by 3 bases and J by 3 bases, with 15 bases left in between. The CDR3 loop spans 15 amino acids. Here the CDR3 DNA reads TGTGCCAGCAGTTATTCCCCAGAGGTCATCTACGAGCAGTACTTC. It encodes CASSYSPEVIYEQYF.

This clone came up once. CDR3 in DNA: TGTGCCAGCAGTTGGGGCAGGGGAACGGATACGCAGTATTTT. It encodes CASSWGRGTDTQYF. This chain joins TRBV6-5 and TRBJ2-3, with TRBD1 as a possible D gene (6 bases). CDR1 is MNHEY, CDR2 SVGAGI, per germline. CDR3 size: 14 residues. The V and J ends lost 4 bases and 6 bases respectively, with 14 bases between them.

This chain connects TRBV5-1 to TRBJ2-3; the D gene is possibly TRBD1 (5 bases). CDR1 and CDR2 from the germline V gene are SGHRS and YFSETQ. CDR3 length: 15 amino acids. V lost 1 base and J 0 bases, leaving 9 bases between the germline ends. The DNA of the CDR3 is TGCGCCAGCAGCTTGACGGCAGGGAGCACAGATACGCAGTATTTT. Translating it yields CASSLTAGSTDTQYF.

The genes are TRBV23-1 and TRBJ1-6; 7 bases fit TRBD1. TRBV23-1 is classed as an ORF, of uncertain function. The CDR3 is 17 amino acids. V lost 5 bases and J lost 10; bases outside the gene matches: 17. CDR3: CASSGSGTAGWKSPLHF. For the CDR3, the DNA is TGCGCCAGCAGTGGGTCCGGGACAGCTGGTTGGAAATCACCCCTCCACTTT.

The genes are TRBV19 and TRBJ2-1; 9 bases are shared with TRBD1. CDR1 is LNHDA, CDR2 SQIVND, per germline (reference sequence). V was pared by 5 bases and J by 12 bases, with 14 bases of the junction left unmatched. The CDR3 loop spans 15 amino acids. DNA for the CDR3: TGTGCCAGTAGTGTGCCGGGACAGGGTTATCTTGGGCAGTTCTTC. Translating it yields CASSVPGQGYLGQFF.

This chain links TRBV7-9 with TRBJ1-2; TRBD1 aligns across 7 bases. The V gene's germline CDR1 is SEHNR and CDR2 FQNEAQ (reference sequence). The CDR3 totals 12 residues. The V and J ends lost 5 bases and 6 bases, in that order; junction bases with no gene match: 3. The chain's CDR3 is CASSDDRDGYTF. The CDR3 DNA reads TGTGCCAGCAGCGACGACAGGGATGGCTACACCTTC.

The chain is built from TRBV5-1 and TRBJ1-1; tentatively, D is TRBD1 (5 bases). This CDR3 comprises 18 residues. CDR1 SGHRS and CDR2 YFSETQ come from the germline V gene. The ends were cut back, 4 bases at V and 0 bases at J, with 22 bases in the middle. The CDR3 DNA reads TGCGCCAGCAGCCAAATATGGGACTGGACGTCTCTGAACACTGAAGCTTTCTTT. This encodes CASSQIWDWTSLNTEAFF.

The chain carries TRBV6-6 and TRBJ1-4, with D perhaps matching TRBD1 (6 bases). Germline values: CDR1 MNHNY, CDR2 SVGAGI (reference sequence). The CDR3 is 12 residues long. V lost 5 bases to trimming and J lost 10 bases, with 11 bases between them. The CDR3 DNA follows: TGTGCCAGCAGTGTGGACAGCTCAAAACTGTTTTTT. This encodes CASSVDSSKLFF.

The chain employs TRBV5-1 and TRBJ2-2, with TRBD1 identical over 9 bases. The length of the CDR3 is 20 residues. Per the germline V gene, CDR1 is SGHRS and CDR2 is YFSETQ. The J segment lost 1 base and the V segment lost 2 bases, leaving 15 bases of the junction unmatched. The CDR3 DNA reads TGCGCCAGCAGCTTAGGGACCGGGACAGGGACCCGATGGAACACCGGGGAGCTGTTTTTT. Amino acids: CASSLGTGTGTRWNTGELFF.

The chain recombines TRBV29-1 with TRBJ2-3, with D unclear. Germline-derived CDR1 and CDR2 are SQVTM and ANQGSEA. Between the trimmed V and J ends, which lost 3 bases and 0 bases, there was a span of 4 bases. The CDR3 consists of 12 residues. This chain's CDR3 is CSVEGSTDTQYF. Written as DNA, the CDR3 is TGCAGCGTTGAGGGCAGCACAGATACGCAGTATTTT.

The gene calls are TRBV18 and TRBJ2-1; no clear D gene. This CDR3 comprises 15 residues. CDR1 and CDR2 (germline): KGHSH, LQKENI. Trimming cost V 6 bases and J 0 bases, with 12 bases left between them. DNA for the CDR3: TGTGCCAGCTCGCCTAACTTCTACTCCTACAATGAGCAGTTCTTC. Its protein is CASSPNFYSYNEQFF.

This clone was seen repeatedly, ten times or more. This rearrangement joins TRBV6-5 to TRBJ1-3; D not certain. V shed 2 bases and J shed 4 bases, with 6 bases lying between them. The V gene's germline CDR1 is MNHEY and CDR2 SVGAGI. The CDR3 totals 13 residues. This chain's CDR3 is CASSYDGGNTIYF. CDR3 bases: TGTGCCAGCAGTTACGACGGGGGAAACACCATATATTTT.

J is TRBJ1-2 and V is TRBV10-3; no clear D gene. The V and J ends lost 7 bases and 2 bases respectively, with 11 bases between them. In germline, CDR1 is ENHRY, CDR2 SYGVKD. The CDR3 length is 13 residues. This chain's CDR3 is CAITEDSNYGYTF. In DNA, the CDR3 is TGTGCCATCACCGAAGACTCCAACTATGGCTACACCTTC.